A selection of T cell receptor beta chains follows, all from one sample in a study of blood T cell repertoires in COVID-19. Profiling relied on immunoSEQ multiplex PCR, and the TCRdb table lists in-frame clones only, not all of them. This table has 180,000 or so clones, about four fifths appearing once. The sequenced sample consisted of peripheral blood. The receptors were gathered from a woman aged 70 to 79 with acute or convalescent COVID-19. The CDR3 runs from the conserved cysteine through the conserved F or W. The order of the fields is V gene, D gene, clone size, J gene, CDR3 protein, CDR3 DNA. The D gene is left open where the match is weak. Expanded clones get a size class; other rows say once, few or many, or leave the size out.

V gene: TRBV19; D gene: TRBD1; clone size: .; J gene: TRBJ1-6; CDR3 protein: CASRPGQGFSPLHF; CDR3 DNA: TGTGCCAGTAGGCCGGGACAGGGGTTTTCACCCCTCCACTTT
V gene: TRBV10-3; D gene: .; clone size: .; J gene: TRBJ1-3; CDR3 protein: CAITPGYGNTIYF; CDR3 DNA: TGTGCCATCACCCCGGGGTACGGAAACACCATATATTTT
V gene: TRBV14; D gene: TRBD2; clone size: .; J gene: TRBJ2-1; CDR3 protein: CASSQAVLAGGPKEQFF; CDR3 DNA: TGTGCCAGCAGCCAGGCCGTACTAGCGGGAGGGCCCAAGGAGCAGTTCTTC
V gene: TRBV2; D gene: TRBD1; clone size: .; J gene: TRBJ2-7; CDR3 protein: CASSVVQGAFTYEQYF; CDR3 DNA: TGTGCCAGCAGTGTAGTACAGGGGGCCTTTACCTACGAGCAGTACTTC
V gene: TRBV28; D gene: .; clone size: few; J gene: TRBJ1-5; CDR3 protein: CASSYNGPQHF; CDR3 DNA: TGTGCCAGCAGTTACAATGGCCCCCAGCATTTT
V gene: TRBV19; D gene: TRBD2; clone size: .; J gene: TRBJ2-5; CDR3 protein: CASSIGGAGETQYF; CDR3 DNA: TGTGCCAGTAGTATCGGGGGAGCGGGGGAGACCCAGTACTTC
V gene: TRBV6-5; D gene: .; clone size: .; J gene: TRBJ1-6; CDR3 protein: CASSSQVSYNSPLHF; CDR3 DNA: TGTGCCAGCAGTTCACAGGTTTCCTATAATTCACCCCTCCACTTT
V gene: TRBV6-5; D gene: TRBD2; clone size: .; J gene: TRBJ2-1; CDR3 protein: CAIEAGRSYNEQFF; CDR3 DNA: TGTGCCATCGAAGCGGGAAGGTCCTACAATGAGCAGTTCTTC
V gene: TRBV28; D gene: .; clone size: .; J gene: TRBJ1-2; CDR3 protein: CASSYRVGGYTF; CDR3 DNA: TGTGCCAGCAGTTACAGGGTTGGTGGCTACACCTTC
V gene: TRBV27; D gene: .; clone size: .; J gene: TRBJ1-4; CDR3 protein: CASSGQSTTNEKLFF; CDR3 DNA: TGTGCCAGCAGTGGCCAGTCCACAACTAATGAAAAACTGTTTTTT
V gene: TRBV23-1; D gene: .; clone size: .; J gene: TRBJ1-1; CDR3 protein: CASSPNTEAFF; CDR3 DNA: TGCGCCAGCAGTCCAAACACTGAAGCTTTCTTT
V gene: TRBV5-6; D gene: TRBD2; clone size: once; J gene: TRBJ2-3; CDR3 protein: CASSKGTSGGLTDTQYF; CDR3 DNA: TGTGCCAGCAGCAAGGGGACTAGCGGGGGGCTCACAGATACGCAGTATTTT
V gene: TRBV28; D gene: TRBD1; clone size: .; J gene: TRBJ1-5; CDR3 protein: CASSPGTGGRSNQPQHF; CDR3 DNA: TGTGCCAGCAGCCCCGGGACAGGGGGCCGTAGCAATCAGCCCCAGCATTTT
V gene: TRBV6-1; D gene: TRBD1; clone size: .; J gene: TRBJ1-2; CDR3 protein: CASSEALHRGGSYGYTF; CDR3 DNA: TGTGCCAGCAGTGAAGCCCTCCACAGGGGGGGGTCCTATGGCTACACCTTC
V gene: TRBV10-3; D gene: .; clone size: .; J gene: TRBJ1-5; CDR3 protein: CAISAPDQPQHF; CDR3 DNA: TGTGCCATCAGTGCACCAGATCAGCCCCAGCATTTT
V gene: TRBV6-5; D gene: TRBD1; clone size: few; J gene: TRBJ1-6; CDR3 protein: CASSLTDRGNSPLHF; CDR3 DNA: TGTGCCAGCAGTCTAACAGACAGGGGTAACTCACCCCTCCACTTT
V gene: TRBV11-2; D gene: .; clone size: few; J gene: TRBJ2-7; CDR3 protein: CASSLDYPGTYEQYF; CDR3 DNA: TGTGCCAGCAGCCTAGACTACCCGGGGACCTACGAGCAGTACTTC
V gene: TRBV12-3/TRBV12-4; D gene: .; clone size: .; J gene: TRBJ1-2; CDR3 protein: CASSLRGNYGYTF; CDR3 DNA: TGTGCCAGCAGTTTAAGGGGAAACTATGGCTACACCTTC
V gene: TRBV30; D gene: TRBD1; clone size: .; J gene: TRBJ1-5; CDR3 protein: CACSGQGFNQPQHF; CDR3 DNA: TGTGCCTGTTCGGGACAGGGGTTCAATCAGCCCCAGCATTTT
V gene: TRBV10-3; D gene: TRBD2; clone size: .; J gene: TRBJ2-5; CDR3 protein: CAISEPSGGRETQYF; CDR3 DNA: TGTGCCATCAGTGAGCCCAGCGGGGGGAGGGAGACCCAGTACTTC
V gene: TRBV27; D gene: TRBD1; clone size: .; J gene: TRBJ1-6; CDR3 protein: CASSPRGIWDRGGSPLHF; CDR3 DNA: TGTGCCAGCAGTCCGCGGGGGATCTGGGACAGGGGGGGTTCACCCCTCCACTTT
V gene: TRBV11-2; D gene: .; clone size: .; J gene: TRBJ2-1; CDR3 protein: CASSSIGGSYNEQFF; CDR3 DNA: TGTGCCAGCAGCTCTATAGGGGGCTCCTACAATGAGCAGTTCTTC
V gene: TRBV3-1/TRBV3-2; D gene: TRBD1; clone size: .; J gene: TRBJ1-1; CDR3 protein: CASSQQDRDTEAFF; CDR3 DNA: TGTGCCAGCAGCCAACAGGACAGGGATACTGAAGCTTTCTTT
V gene: TRBV9; D gene: .; clone size: few; J gene: TRBJ2-7; CDR3 protein: CASSVSGNFGEQYF; CDR3 DNA: TGTGCCAGCAGCGTATCGGGGAATTTCGGGGAGCAGTACTTC
V gene: TRBV9; D gene: .; clone size: .; J gene: TRBJ1-2; CDR3 protein: CASTRDSPLFGYTF; CDR3 DNA: TGTGCCAGCACCCGCGACAGTCCCCTCTTTGGCTACACCTTC
V gene: TRBV14; D gene: .; clone size: .; J gene: TRBJ1-2; CDR3 protein: CASSQAGGTNYGYTF; CDR3 DNA: TGTGCCAGCAGCCAAGCTGGCGGAACTAACTATGGCTACACCTTC
V gene: TRBV6-6; D gene: .; clone size: .; J gene: TRBJ1-1; CDR3 protein: CASSYAGTQAFF; CDR3 DNA: TGTGCCAGCAGTTACGCCGGGACACAAGCTTTCTTT
V gene: TRBV9; D gene: TRBD1; clone size: .; J gene: TRBJ1-1; CDR3 protein: CASSVGGGADTEAFF; CDR3 DNA: TGTGCCAGCAGCGTAGGAGGGGGCGCGGACACTGAAGCTTTCTTT
V gene: TRBV6-6; D gene: .; clone size: .; J gene: TRBJ1-2; CDR3 protein: CASRLSRGASNYGYTF; CDR3 DNA: TGTGCCAGCAGACTATCCCGGGGAGCTTCTAACTATGGCTACACCTTC
V gene: TRBV5-1; D gene: TRBD1; clone size: once; J gene: TRBJ2-7; CDR3 protein: CASSFSETGGEQYF; CDR3 DNA: TGCGCCAGCAGCTTTTCCGAGACAGGGGGCGAGCAGTACTTC
V gene: TRBV25-1; D gene: TRBD1; clone size: .; J gene: TRBJ2-7; CDR3 protein: CASSDTIPGTDYEQYF; CDR3 DNA: TGTGCCAGCAGTGACACCATTCCGGGGACAGATTACGAGCAGTACTTC
V gene: TRBV11-2; D gene: .; clone size: .; J gene: TRBJ2-3; CDR3 protein: CASSLGRLTDTQYF; CDR3 DNA: TGTGCCAGCAGCTTAGGCCGACTCACAGATACGCAGTATTTT
V gene: TRBV7-9; D gene: TRBD1; clone size: .; J gene: TRBJ1-6; CDR3 protein: CASSLNLASDRVDSPLHF; CDR3 DNA: TGTGCCAGCAGCTTAAACTTGGCGTCGGACAGGGTAGATTCACCCCTCCACTTT
V gene: TRBV14; D gene: TRBD1; clone size: .; J gene: TRBJ1-5; CDR3 protein: CASRRGPGQPQHF; CDR3 DNA: TGTGCCAGCAGAAGGGGGCCGGGTCAGCCCCAGCATTTT
V gene: TRBV6-5; D gene: TRBD2; clone size: once; J gene: TRBJ2-1; CDR3 protein: CASTPLAGDYNEQFF; CDR3 DNA: TGTGCCAGCACTCCTTTGGCGGGGGACTACAATGAGCAGTTCTTC
V gene: TRBV27; D gene: TRBD2; clone size: .; J gene: TRBJ2-3; CDR3 protein: CASSLYGTSGTLLADTQYF; CDR3 DNA: TGTGCCAGCAGTTTATATGGGACTAGCGGGACTTTACTCGCAGATACGCAGTATTTT
V gene: TRBV5-8; D gene: .; clone size: .; J gene: TRBJ1-3; CDR3 protein: CASSQRSTGRNTIYF; CDR3 DNA: TGTGCCAGCAGCCAGCGCTCTACAGGAAGAAACACCATATATTTT
V gene: TRBV5-4; D gene: TRBD2; clone size: .; J gene: TRBJ2-5; CDR3 protein: CASSFRAGVTQETQYF; CDR3 DNA: TGTGCCAGCAGCTTTCGAGCGGGGGTGACACAAGAGACCCAGTACTTC
V gene: TRBV11-3; D gene: .; clone size: .; J gene: TRBJ1-3; CDR3 protein: CASSLVPESTIYF; CDR3 DNA: TGTGCCAGCAGCTTAGTGCCGGAGAGCACCATATATTTT
V gene: TRBV30; D gene: .; clone size: .; J gene: TRBJ2-7; CDR3 protein: CAWSQAEQYF; CDR3 DNA: TGTGCCTGGAGCCAAGCCGAGCAGTACTTC
V gene: TRBV7-9; D gene: TRBD1; clone size: few; J gene: TRBJ2-3; CDR3 protein: CASNSGQGKADTQYF; CDR3 DNA: TGTGCCAGCAACTCGGGACAGGGGAAGGCAGATACGCAGTATTTT
V gene: TRBV6-2/TRBV6-3; D gene: TRBD1; clone size: .; J gene: TRBJ2-5; CDR3 protein: CASSQTGGETQYF; CDR3 DNA: TGTGCCAGCAGCCAGACAGGGGGAGAGACCCAGTACTTC
V gene: TRBV21-1; D gene: .; clone size: .; J gene: TRBJ1-6; CDR3 protein: CASNGRERGRSPLHF; CDR3 DNA: TGTGCCAGCAACGGACGGGAACGCGGTAGATCACCCCTCCACTTT
V gene: TRBV14; D gene: TRBD2; clone size: .; J gene: TRBJ2-1; CDR3 protein: CASSSTSGRGQFF; CDR3 DNA: TGTGCCAGCAGCTCCACTAGCGGGAGGGGGCAGTTCTTC
V gene: TRBV15; D gene: .; clone size: .; J gene: TRBJ2-3; CDR3 protein: CATSRGAGSTDTQYF; CDR3 DNA: TGTGCCACCAGCAGAGGAGCGGGCAGCACAGATACGCAGTATTTT
V gene: TRBV5-1; D gene: TRBD1; clone size: .; J gene: TRBJ2-2; CDR3 protein: CASSLWTGVDTGELFF; CDR3 DNA: TGCGCCAGCAGCCTGTGGACAGGGGTAGACACCGGGGAGCTGTTTTTT
V gene: TRBV28; D gene: TRBD1; clone size: .; J gene: TRBJ1-2; CDR3 protein: CASSLMGQQYGYTF; CDR3 DNA: TGTGCCAGCAGTTTAATGGGACAGCAATATGGCTACACCTTC
V gene: TRBV27; D gene: TRBD1; clone size: .; J gene: TRBJ1-1; CDR3 protein: CASSWGGTGMVAFF; CDR3 DNA: TGTGCCAGCAGTTGGGGGGGGACAGGGATGGTCGCTTTCTTT
V gene: TRBV28; D gene: .; clone size: .; J gene: TRBJ2-1; CDR3 protein: CAAWNRAQLDNEQFF; CDR3 DNA: TGTGCCGCTTGGAACAGGGCCCAATTAGACAATGAGCAGTTCTTC
V gene: TRBV3-1/TRBV3-2; D gene: TRBD1; clone size: few; J gene: TRBJ1-2; CDR3 protein: CASSQGEQGRYTF; CDR3 DNA: TGTGCCAGCAGCCAGGGTGAACAGGGGAGGTACACCTTC
V gene: TRBV30; D gene: .; clone size: .; J gene: TRBJ2-4; CDR3 protein: CAWSVGQGSYIQYF; CDR3 DNA: TGTGCCTGGAGTGTAGGGCAGGGATCCTACATTCAGTACTTC
V gene: TRBV4-3; D gene: TRBD2; clone size: .; J gene: TRBJ2-3; CDR3 protein: CASSQAPPRGSSDTQYF; CDR3 DNA: TGCGCCAGCAGCCAAGCCCCACCCCGCGGGAGTTCTGATACGCAGTATTTT
V gene: TRBV18; D gene: .; clone size: .; J gene: TRBJ2-5; CDR3 protein: CASSPRTGETQYF; CDR3 DNA: TGTGCCAGCTCACCACGTACCGGGGAGACCCAGTACTTC
V gene: TRBV2; D gene: TRBD2; clone size: .; J gene: TRBJ2-2; CDR3 protein: CASRGAGATGELFF; CDR3 DNA: TGTGCCAGCAGGGGAGCGGGGGCGACCGGGGAGCTGTTTTTT
V gene: TRBV11-2; D gene: .; clone size: .; J gene: TRBJ2-5; CDR3 protein: CASSPQSGLGYF; CDR3 DNA: TGTGCCAGCAGCCCACAGAGTGGGTTAGGGTACTTC
V gene: TRBV4-3; D gene: .; clone size: .; J gene: TRBJ1-2; CDR3 protein: CASSQEIKVKVTSGYTF; CDR3 DNA: TGCGCCAGCAGCCAAGAGATAAAGGTGAAAGTGACAAGTGGCTACACCTTC
V gene: TRBV19; D gene: TRBD1; clone size: .; J gene: TRBJ1-2; CDR3 protein: CASSGGVRGSNGYTF; CDR3 DNA: TGTGCCAGTAGTGGAGGCGTCAGGGGGTCTAATGGCTACACCTTC
V gene: TRBV10-3; D gene: TRBD1; clone size: .; J gene: TRBJ1-4; CDR3 protein: CAIRGTGRNEKLFF; CDR3 DNA: TGTGCCATCAGGGGGACAGGGAGAAATGAAAAACTGTTTTTT